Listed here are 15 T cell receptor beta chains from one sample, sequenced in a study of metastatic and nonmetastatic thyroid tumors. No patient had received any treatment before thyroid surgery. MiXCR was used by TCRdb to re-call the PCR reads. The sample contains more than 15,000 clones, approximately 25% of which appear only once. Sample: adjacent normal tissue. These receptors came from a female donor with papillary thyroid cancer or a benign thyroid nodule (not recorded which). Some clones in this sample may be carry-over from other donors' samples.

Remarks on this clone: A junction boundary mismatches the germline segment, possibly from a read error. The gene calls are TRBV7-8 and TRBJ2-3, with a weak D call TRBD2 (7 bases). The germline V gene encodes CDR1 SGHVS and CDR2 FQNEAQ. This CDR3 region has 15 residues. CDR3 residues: CASSLGGGYTDTQYF. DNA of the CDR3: TGTGCCAGCAGCTTAGGCGGGGGCTACACAGATACACAGTATTTT.

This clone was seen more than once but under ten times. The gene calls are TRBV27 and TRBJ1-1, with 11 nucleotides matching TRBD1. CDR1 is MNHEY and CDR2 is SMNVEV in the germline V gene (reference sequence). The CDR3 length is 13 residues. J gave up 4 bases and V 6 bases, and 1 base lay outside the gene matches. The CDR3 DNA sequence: TGTGCCAGCAGGGGGACAGGGGGCACTGAAGCTTTCTTT. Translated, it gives CASRGTGGTEAFF.

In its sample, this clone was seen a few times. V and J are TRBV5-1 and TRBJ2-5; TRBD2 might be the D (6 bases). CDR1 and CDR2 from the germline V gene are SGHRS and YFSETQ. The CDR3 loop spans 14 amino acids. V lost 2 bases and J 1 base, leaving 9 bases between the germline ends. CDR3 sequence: CASSFLAVQETQYF. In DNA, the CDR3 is TGCGCCAGCAGCTTTTTAGCGGTCCAAGAGACCCAGTACTTC.

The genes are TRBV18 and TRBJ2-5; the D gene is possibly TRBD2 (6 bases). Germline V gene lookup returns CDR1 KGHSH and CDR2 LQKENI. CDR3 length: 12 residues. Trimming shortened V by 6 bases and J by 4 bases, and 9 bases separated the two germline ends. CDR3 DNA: TGTGCCAGCTCCCCCGGGGGAGAGACCCAGTACTTC. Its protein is CASSPGGETQYF.

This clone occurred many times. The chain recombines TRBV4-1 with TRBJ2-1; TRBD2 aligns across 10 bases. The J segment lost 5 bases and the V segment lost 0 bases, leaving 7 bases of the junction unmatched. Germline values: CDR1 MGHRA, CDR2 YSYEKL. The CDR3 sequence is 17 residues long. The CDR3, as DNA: TGCGCCAGCAGCCAAGATTGGGCTAGCGGGGGTAACAATGAGCAGTTCTTC. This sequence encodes CASSQDWASGGNNEQFF.

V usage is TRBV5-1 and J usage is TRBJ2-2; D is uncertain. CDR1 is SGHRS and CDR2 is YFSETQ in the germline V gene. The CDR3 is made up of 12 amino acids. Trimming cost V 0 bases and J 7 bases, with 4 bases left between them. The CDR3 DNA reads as TGCGCCAGCAGCTTGGATCTCGGGGAGCTGTTTTTT. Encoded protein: CASSLDLGELFF.

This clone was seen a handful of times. The CDR3, as DNA: TGTGCCAGCAGTTTGCAGGGGGAGTTGACCACAGATACGCAGTATTTT. This translates into CASSLQGELTTDTQYF. The J gene is TRBJ2-3, the V gene TRBV12-3 or TRBV12-4, with 7 bases that match TRBD1. Trimming removed 3 bases from V and 2 bases from J; junction bases left unmatched: 8. This CDR3 spans 16 amino acids.

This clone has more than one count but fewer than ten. In DNA, the CDR3 is TGCGCCAGCGCGGGACAGGGTAATTATGGCTACACCTTC. Its protein product is CASAGQGNYGYTF. V usage is TRBV5-1 and J usage is TRBJ1-2, with 9 nucleotides matching TRBD1. The germline gives CDR1 SGHRS, CDR2 YFSETQ. The CDR3 runs 13 residues. Trimming at V came to 7 bases and at J to 5 bases, leaving 6 bases not matched to a gene.

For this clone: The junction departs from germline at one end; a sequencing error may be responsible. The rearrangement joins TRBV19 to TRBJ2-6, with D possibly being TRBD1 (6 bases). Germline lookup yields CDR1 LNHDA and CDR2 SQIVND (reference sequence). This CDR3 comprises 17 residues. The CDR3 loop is CASSPGHLISGANVLNF. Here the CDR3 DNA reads TGTGCCAGTAGCCCGGGACACCTGATCTCTGGGGCCAACGTCCTGAATTTC.

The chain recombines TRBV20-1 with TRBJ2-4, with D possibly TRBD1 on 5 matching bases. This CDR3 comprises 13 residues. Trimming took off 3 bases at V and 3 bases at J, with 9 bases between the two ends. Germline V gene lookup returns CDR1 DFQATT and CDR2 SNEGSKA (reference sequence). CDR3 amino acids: CSARGTGKNIQYF. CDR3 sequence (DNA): TGCAGTGCTAGGGGTACAGGCAAAAACATTCAGTACTTC.

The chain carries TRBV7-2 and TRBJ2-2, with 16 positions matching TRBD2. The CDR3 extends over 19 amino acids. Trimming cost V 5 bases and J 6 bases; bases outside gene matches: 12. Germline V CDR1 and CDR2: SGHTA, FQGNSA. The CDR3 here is CASSPTGTSGRARAGELFF. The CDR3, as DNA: TGTGCCAGCAGCCCTACCGGGACTAGCGGGAGGGCAAGGGCCGGGGAGCTGTTTTTT.

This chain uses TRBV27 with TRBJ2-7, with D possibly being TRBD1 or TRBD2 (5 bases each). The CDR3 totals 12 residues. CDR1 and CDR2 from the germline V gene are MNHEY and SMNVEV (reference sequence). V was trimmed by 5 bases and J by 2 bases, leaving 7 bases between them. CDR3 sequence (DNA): TGTGCCAGCAGTGAGGGGACCTACGAGCAGTACTTC. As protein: CASSEGTYEQYF.

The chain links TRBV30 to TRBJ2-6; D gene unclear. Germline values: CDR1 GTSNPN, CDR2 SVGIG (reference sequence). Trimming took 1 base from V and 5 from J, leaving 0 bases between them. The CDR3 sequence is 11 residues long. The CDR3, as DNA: TGTGCCTGGAGTGGGGCCAACGTCCTGACTTTC. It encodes CAWSGANVLTF.

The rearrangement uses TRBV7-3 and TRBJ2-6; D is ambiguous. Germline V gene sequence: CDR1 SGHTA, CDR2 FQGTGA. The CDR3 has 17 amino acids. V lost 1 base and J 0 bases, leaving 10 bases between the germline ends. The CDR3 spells CASSLIPGSSGANVLTF. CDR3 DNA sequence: TGTGCCAGCAGCTTAATTCCAGGATCCTCTGGGGCCAACGTCCTGACTTTC.

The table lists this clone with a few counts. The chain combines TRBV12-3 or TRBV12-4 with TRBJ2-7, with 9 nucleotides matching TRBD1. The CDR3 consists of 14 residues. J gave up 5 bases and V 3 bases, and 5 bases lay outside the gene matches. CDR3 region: CASSFGTGSHEQYF. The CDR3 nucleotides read TGTGCCAGCAGTTTTGGGACAGGGTCCCACGAGCAGTACTTC.